The clone carrying this T cell receptor beta chain was detected ten times or more. This CDR3 is 13 amino acids long. V was clipped by 1 base and J by 7 bases, with 10 bases between them. The data were obtained in a study of T cells in Graves' hyperthyroidism and ophthalmopathy. Amplified TCR beta CDR3 regions came from RNA transcripts. When the TCR CDR3 underwent first-round RT-PCR, the HTBI primer set was used. Each CDR3 protein gets one entry after TCRdb re-called the multiplex PCR reads with MiXCR. This sample has hundreds of thousands of distinct CDR3 sequences, with over 35% found just once. The sequencing input was blood. The receptor was derived from a woman between 40 and 55 years old with Graves' hyperthyroidism. The chain is built from TRBV12-3 or TRBV12-4 and TRBJ1-1; the D gene is possibly TRBD1 (6 bases). The CDR3 coding sequence is TGTGCCAGCAGTTTAGTGCAGACAGGTGAAGCTTTCTTT. Amino acid sequence: CASSLVQTGEAFF.